The 28 T cell receptor beta chains presented below share a single source sample, sequenced in a study of neurological immune-mediated disorders. MiXCR, run by TCRdb on the 5' RACE reads, gives a single entry per CDR3 protein. Found here are about 36,000 distinct CDR3 sequences, 10% of them singletons; the top ten hold around 7%. The source material was PBMCs. Receptor source: a woman in her 30s with HTLV-1-associated myelopathy (HAM/TSP).

This clonotype has at least ten counts. The rearrangement links TRBV5-1 to TRBJ1-1; no reliable D call. Germline CDR1 SGHRS, CDR2 YFSETQ. There are 15 residues in the CDR3. Between the trimmed V and J ends, which lost 0 bases and 2 bases, there was a span of 11 bases. The CDR3 DNA follows: TGCGCCAGCAGCTTGGAGGCCACCACTAACACTGAAGCTTTCTTT. This codes for CASSLEATTNTEAFF.

This clonotype was detected only a few times. V usage is TRBV21-1 and J usage is TRBJ2-7. TRBV21-1 counts as a pseudogene. This CDR3 comprises 15 residues. This CDR3 is CASRHSGICSYEQYF. CDR3 DNA: TGTGCCAGCAGACACAGCGGGATATGCTCCTACGAGCAGTACTTC.

This clonotype was recorded many times. The chain couples TRBV27 to TRBJ2-3; 11 nucleotides align to TRBD1. Germline V gene lookup returns CDR1 MNHEY and CDR2 SMNVEV (reference sequence). CDR3 length equals 15 residues. With V trimmed by 6 bases and J by 4 bases, 6 bases remained unmatched. The CDR3 DNA reads TGTGCCAGCAGGGACAGGGGGCAGGGGGCAGATACGCAGTATTTT. As protein: CASRDRGQGADTQYF.

This clonotype was detected many times. This chain joins TRBV5-5 and TRBJ1-4, with 7 bases lining up with TRBD1. V was pared by 4 bases and J by 3 bases, with 6 bases of the junction left unmatched. The CDR3 consists of 15 residues. Germline lookup yields CDR1 SGHKS and CDR2 YYEKEE (reference sequence). The CDR3 loop reads CASSIDRVANEKLFF. The DNA of the CDR3 is TGTGCCAGCAGCATCGACAGGGTAGCTAATGAAAAACTGTTTTTT.

The rearrangement uses TRBV12-3 or TRBV12-4 and TRBJ1-1; no reliable D call. CDR3 size: 16 residues. Trimming pared 7 bases from V and 5 bases from J, leaving 23 bases between. CDR3 DNA sequence: TGTGCCAGCACTGACGCCGGAATAGGGTCGATAACTGAAGCTTTCTTT. As protein: CASTDAGIGSITEAFF.

Ten or more counts support this clonotype. The J gene is TRBJ1-2, the V gene TRBV7-9, with 8 bases identical to TRBD1. V lost 5 bases, J lost 4 bases, and 9 bases stayed unmatched. The CDR3 sequence is 15 residues long. Germline lookup yields CDR1 SEHNR and CDR2 FQNEAQ (reference sequence). CDR3 region: CASSQGQERPYGYTF. DNA for the CDR3: TGTGCCAGCAGCCAGGGACAGGAGAGACCCTATGGCTACACCTTC.

This clonotype was observed a few times. The rearrangement uses TRBV5-1 and TRBJ1-3; a possible D gene is TRBD1 (6 bases). Trimming took 4 bases from V and 1 from J, leaving 12 bases between them. Per the germline V gene, CDR1 is SGHRS and CDR2 is YFSETQ. The CDR3 covers 15 residues. The CDR3 DNA reads TGCGCCAGCAGCAGGGGGACGGTGTCTGGAAACACCATATATTTT. This codes for CASSRGTVSGNTIYF.

This clonotype was observed at least ten times. The V call is TRBV5-1, the J call TRBJ1-2; D perhaps matches TRBD1 (6 bases). Germline values: CDR1 SGHRS, CDR2 YFSETQ. The CDR3 loop spans 15 amino acids. V lost 0 bases, J lost 6 bases, and 15 bases lay in between. The DNA of the CDR3 is TGCGCCAGCAGCTTGGAAGGGGGTACGAAGAATGGCTACACCTTC. This gives the protein CASSLEGGTKNGYTF.

As regards this clonotype: Given a much more abundant clone one base away, this may be a read error. The chain recombines TRBV4-1 with TRBJ2-7, with D tentatively TRBD1 or TRBD2 (5 bases each). Germline-derived CDR1 and CDR2 are MGHRA and YSYEKL. The CDR3 spans 18 residues. The V gene lost 0 bases and the J gene lost 0 bases, with 18 bases spanning the gap. The CDR3 nucleotides read TGCGCCAGCAGCCAAGACCCCTCGTGGGGGAAACTCTCCTACGAGCAGTACTTC. Its protein is CASSQDPSWGKLSYEQYF.

This clonotype has a count of ten or more. The V call is TRBV20-1, the J call TRBJ2-3; 8 bases are shared with TRBD2. The CDR3 extends over 15 amino acids. J lost 1 base, V lost 6 bases, and 9 bases had no gene match. The germline V gene has CDR1 DFQATT and CDR2 SNEGSKA (reference sequence). CDR3 DNA sequence: TGCAGTGCCCGAAGGGCGGGAGGAGGCACAGATACGCAGTATTTT. Translated, it gives CSARRAGGGTDTQYF.

This clonotype was counted many times. The rearrangement uses TRBV20-1 and TRBJ1-5; D perhaps matches TRBD1 (5 bases). Trimming pared 5 bases from V and 2 bases from J, leaving 13 bases between. Germline-derived CDR1 and CDR2 are DFQATT and SNEGSKA (reference sequence). CDR3 length: 14 amino acids. The DNA of the CDR3 is TGCAGTGCTGGGGCCAGCAGGGGCAATCAGCCCCAGCATTTT. Encoded protein: CSAGASRGNQPQHF.

Ten or more counts support this clonotype. V gene TRBV20-1 combines with J gene TRBJ1-2; TRBD1 matches 7 bases. CDR3 length equals 13 residues. V was clipped by 5 bases and J by 5 bases; unmatched bases: 8. Germline V gives CDR1 DFQATT, CDR2 SNEGSKA (reference sequence). The CDR3 DNA follows: TGCAGTGCTCCAAGTGACAGGGCATATGGCTACACCTTC. It specifies CSAPSDRAYGYTF.

This clonotype has ten or more counts. The rearrangement joins TRBV5-1 to TRBJ1-1, with D possibly matching TRBD1 (5 bases). The CDR3 contains 15 residues. Trimming took 7 bases from V and 1 from J, leaving 17 bases between them. Per germline, CDR1 SGHRS and CDR2 YFSETQ. As DNA, the CDR3 is TGCGCCAGCGTCGGCAGGGCGGGGGAGAACACTGAAGCTTTCTTT. Its translation is CASVGRAGENTEAFF.

This clonotype appeared many times. The rearrangement joins TRBV5-1 to TRBJ1-2; 9 nucleotides match TRBD1. This CDR3 has 13 amino acids. After removal of 4 bases from V and 3 bases from J, the junction contained 1 base not matched to a gene. Germline values: CDR1 SGHRS, CDR2 YFSETQ. The CDR3 spells CASSRDRDYGYTF. Written as DNA, the CDR3 is TGCGCCAGCAGCCGGGACAGGGACTATGGCTACACCTTC.

This clonotype was detected many times. The rearrangement links TRBV20-1 to TRBJ2-1; TRBD1 matches at 7 bases. The CDR3 loop spans 15 amino acids. Germline-derived CDR1 and CDR2 are DFQATT and SNEGSKA (reference sequence). J gave up 7 bases and V 0 bases, and 9 bases lay outside the gene matches. In nucleotides, the CDR3 is TGCAGTGCTAGAGACGACAGGGCCAGTGGTAATGAGCAGTTCTTC. It yields the protein CSARDDRASGNEQFF.

This clonotype was found many times. J is TRBJ1-3 and V is TRBV6-1, with D unclear. This CDR3 spans 15 amino acids. The V and J ends lost 0 bases and 0 bases respectively, with 6 bases between them. Germline values: CDR1 MNHNS, CDR2 SASEGT. CDR3 DNA: TGTGCCAGCAGTGAAGCCACGAGCTCTGGAAACACCATATATTTT. Its protein product is CASSEATSSGNTIYF.

This clonotype was observed many times. This sequence joins TRBV2 and TRBJ1-6, with 11 bases matching TRBD1. CDR3 length: 13 residues. V gave up 6 bases and J gave up 9 bases; unmatched junction bases: 1. Germline assignment: CDR1 SNHLY and CDR2 FYNNEI. CDR3 coding DNA: TGTGCCAGCAGGGGGACAGGGGGTTCACCCCTCCACTTT. This encodes CASRGTGGSPLHF.

This clonotype has a count of ten or more. This sequence joins TRBV5-5 and TRBJ2-4; D remains ambiguous. This CDR3 region has 13 residues. Germline CDR1 SGHKS, CDR2 YYEKEE (reference sequence). Trimming removed 6 bases at V and 3 bases at J, with 10 bases between. The CDR3 spells CASIRVGKNIQYF. The CDR3 region has the DNA TGTGCCAGCATAAGGGTCGGCAAAAACATTCAGTACTTC.

This clonotype was observed at least ten times. The J gene is TRBJ1-6, the V gene TRBV11-2, with 10 bases aligning to TRBD1. The V gene end was trimmed by 3 bases and the J gene end by 9 bases; junction bases not matched to a gene: 5. This CDR3 spans 15 amino acids. The germline gives CDR1 SGHAT, CDR2 FQNNGV. The CDR3 sequence is CASSFGTGVISPLHF. In DNA, the CDR3 is TGTGCCAGCAGCTTTGGGACAGGGGTGATTTCACCCCTCCACTTT.

This clonotype has ten or more counts. The chain recombines TRBV5-1 with TRBJ1-4, with D perhaps matching TRBD1 (6 bases). The CDR3 runs to 12 residues. V shed 5 bases and J shed 10 bases, with 12 bases lying between them. Germline CDR1 is SGHRS and CDR2 is YFSETQ. Here the CDR3 DNA reads TGCGCCAGCAGACCGGAACAGGGAAAACTGTTTTTT. The encoded protein is CASRPEQGKLFF.

This clonotype was observed once. V usage is TRBV20-1 and J usage is TRBJ2-1; D might be TRBD1 (6 bases). The CDR3 totals 15 residues. CDR1 is DFQATT, CDR2 SNEGSKA, per germline (reference sequence). With 7 bases removed from V and 5 bases from J, the gap between germline ends came to 21 bases. In DNA form, the CDR3 reads TGCAGTGACCAGAGAAGAACAGGGTTGAACAATGAGCAGTTCTTC. This codes for CSDQRRTGLNNEQFF.

This clonotype was counted many times. The gene calls are TRBV7-8 and TRBJ2-7; TRBD1 is a possible D gene (6 bases). Germline-derived CDR1 and CDR2 are SGHVS and FQNEAQ. The CDR3 loop spans 11 amino acids. The V gene lost 4 bases and the J gene lost 7 bases, with 8 bases spanning the gap. The CDR3 loop is CASSSGTEQYF. The DNA for the CDR3 is TGTGCCAGCAGCTCCGGGACAGAGCAGTACTTC.

In this sample, this clonotype turned up many times. V and J are TRBV20-1 and TRBJ1-1; no reliable D call. CDR1 DFQATT and CDR2 SNEGSKA come from the germline V gene (reference sequence). The V end was cut by 1 base, the J end by 0 bases, with 9 bases between. The CDR3 is 14 amino acids. CDR3 nucleotides: TGCAGTGCTAGAGGCCAGATCATGAACACTGAAGCTTTCTTT. It codes for CSARGQIMNTEAFF.

This clonotype occurred a few times. The V and J genes are TRBV5-4 and TRBJ2-3, with D tentatively TRBD1 or TRBD2 (6 bases each). The germline V gene has CDR1 SGHNT and CDR2 YYREEE (reference sequence). V lost 4 bases and J lost 4, with 19 bases in between. This CDR3 contains 16 residues. The CDR3 sequence is CASSGDGGRGPDTQYF. For the CDR3, the DNA is TGTGCCAGCAGCGGGGACGGGGGCAGAGGCCCAGATACGCAGTATTTT.

This clonotype was counted at least ten times. The chain is built from TRBV20-1 and TRBJ2-1, with D possibly being TRBD1 or TRBD2 (5 bases each). The CDR3 has 10 amino acids. CDR1 DFQATT and CDR2 SNEGSKA come from the germline V gene (reference sequence). V lost 5 bases and J 12 bases, leaving 11 bases between the germline ends. This CDR3 reads CSAGTRGQFF. CDR3 sequence (DNA): TGCAGTGCTGGGACCCGCGGGCAGTTCTTC.

This clonotype appeared many times. The J gene is TRBJ2-7, the V gene TRBV7-2; D is possibly TRBD2 (5 bases). There are 15 residues in the CDR3. Germline V CDR1 and CDR2: SGHTA, FQGNSA. V shed 1 base and J shed 6 bases, with 16 bases lying between them. The CDR3 coding sequence is TGTGCCAGCAGCTTAGGGGTCTACGGGGTACGCGAGCAGTACTTC. Amino acid sequence: CASSLGVYGVREQYF. Full variable domain (outside the CDR3, taken from reference TRBV7-2 and TRBJ2-7): GAGVSQSPSNKVTEKGKDVELRCDPISGHTALYWYRQSLGQGLEFLIYFQGNSAPDKSGLPSDRFSAERTGGSVSTLTIQRTQQEDSAVYLCASSLGVYGVREQYFGPGTRLTVT.

This clonotype was observed at least ten times. This sequence joins TRBV20-1 and TRBJ2-1, with 12 positions matching TRBD2. Per the germline V gene, CDR1 is DFQATT and CDR2 is SNEGSKA (reference sequence). V was clipped by 6 bases and J by 5 bases; unmatched bases: 8. The CDR3 has 15 residues. The CDR3 DNA sequence: TGCAGTGCCGATCTCCGGACTAGCGGGAACAATGAGCAGTTCTTC. The encoded protein is CSADLRTSGNNEQFF.

This clonotype was seen ten or more times. This chain connects TRBV3-1 to TRBJ2-4; 14 bases are shared with TRBD2. The germline V gene encodes CDR1 LGHDT and CDR2 YNNKEL (reference sequence). This CDR3 contains 23 residues. Trimming removed 2 bases from V and 6 bases from J; junction bases left unmatched: 24. CDR3: CASSQKFTTGTSGGVRRRNIQYF. CDR3 coding DNA: TGTGCCAGCAGCCAAAAATTTACTACCGGGACTAGCGGGGGAGTGCGTCGAAGAAACATTCAGTACTTC.